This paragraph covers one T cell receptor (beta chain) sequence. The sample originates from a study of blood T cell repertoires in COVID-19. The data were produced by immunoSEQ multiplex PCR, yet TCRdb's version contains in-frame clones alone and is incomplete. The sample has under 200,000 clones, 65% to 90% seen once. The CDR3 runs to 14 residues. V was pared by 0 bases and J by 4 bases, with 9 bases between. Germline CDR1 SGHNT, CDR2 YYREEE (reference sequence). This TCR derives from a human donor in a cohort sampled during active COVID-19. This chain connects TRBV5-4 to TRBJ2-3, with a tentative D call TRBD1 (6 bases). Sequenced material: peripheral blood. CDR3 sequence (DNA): TGTGCCAGCAGCTTGGGGGGGCGTCCAGATACGCAGTATTTT. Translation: CASSLGGRPDTQYF. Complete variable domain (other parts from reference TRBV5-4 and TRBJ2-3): ETGVTQSPTHLIKTRGQQVTLRCSSQSGHNTVSWYQQALGQGPQFIFQYYREEENGRGNFPPRFSGLQFPNYSSELNVNALELDDSALYLCASSLGGRPDTQYFGPGTRLTVL.